The text below deals with one T cell receptor (beta chain). Sequencing used immunoSEQ multiplex PCR; TCRdb keeps in-frame clones, though not all of them. Among 200,000 to 300,000 clones listed, around 88% were seen once. The V end lost 6 bases, the J end lost 3 bases, and 21 bases lay between the germline ends. The germline V gene encodes CDR1 MDHEN and CDR2 SYDVKM. The CDR3 contains 16 residues. This specimen comes from a study of blood T cell repertoires in COVID-19. The clonotype was recovered from a woman aged 35 to 49 with acute COVID-19. The chain employs TRBV28 and TRBJ2-7, with D unclear. The sequenced sample consisted of PBMCs or T cells enriched from blood (not recorded which). In DNA, the CDR3 is TGTGCCAGCAGCCCCTCGACATTCACACCTTACTACGAGCAGTACTTC. Its translation: CASSPSTFTPYYEQYF.